This TCR beta chain was obtained from a study of radiotherapy plus CTLA-4 blockade in lung cancer. Study at large: Objective responses were documented in over 15% of patients, with disease control in around 30%.

Study outcomes and limitations: An expansion of tumor-derived TCR clones occurred in blood after radiotherapy plus ipilimumab.

The trim removed 2 bases at V and 3 bases at J, leaving 8 bases unmatched. The CDR3 spans 15 residues. Germline V gene data show CDR1 as SGHDT and CDR2 as YYEEEE. Participants had chemo-refractory metastatic non-small-cell lung cancer and were treated with focal radiation plus ipilimumab CTLA-4 blockade. Data came from immunoSEQ multiplex PCR; TCRdb stores just in-frame clones and leaves some out. The repertoire holds around 130,000 clones, with more than 80% as singletons. In the case of this clone: Its antigen is unidentified.

The J gene is TRBJ2-7, the V gene TRBV5-6, with 7 nucleotides matching TRBD2. The sequence was obtained from a human donor with non-small cell lung cancer that progressed on radiotherapy plus ipilimumab. The sequencing here drew on peripheral blood, taken from a patient treated with radiotherapy plus ipilimumab. The CDR3 nucleotides are TGTGCCAGCAGCTTCACCGCTAGCGGCCTCTACGAGCAGTACTTC. Translated: CASSFTASGLYEQYF.